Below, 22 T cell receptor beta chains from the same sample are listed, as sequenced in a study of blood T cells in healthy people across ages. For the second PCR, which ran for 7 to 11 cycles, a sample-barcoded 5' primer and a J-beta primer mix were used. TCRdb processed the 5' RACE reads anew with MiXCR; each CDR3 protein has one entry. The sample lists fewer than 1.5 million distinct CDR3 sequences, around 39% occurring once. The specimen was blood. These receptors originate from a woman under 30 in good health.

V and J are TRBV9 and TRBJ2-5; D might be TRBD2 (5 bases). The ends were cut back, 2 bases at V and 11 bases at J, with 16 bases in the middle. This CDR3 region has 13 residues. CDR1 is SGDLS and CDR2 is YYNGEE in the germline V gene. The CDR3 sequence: CASSVNDGVEQYF. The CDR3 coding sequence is TGTGCCAGCAGCGTCAACGACGGGGTTGAGCAGTACTTC.

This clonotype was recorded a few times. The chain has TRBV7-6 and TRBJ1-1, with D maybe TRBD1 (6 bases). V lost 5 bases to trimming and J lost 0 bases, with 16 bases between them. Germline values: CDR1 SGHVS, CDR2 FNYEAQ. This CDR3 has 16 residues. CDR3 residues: CASSPRGGTMNTEAFF. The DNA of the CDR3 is TGTGCCAGCAGCCCCCGAGGGGGTACCATGAACACTGAAGCTTTCTTT. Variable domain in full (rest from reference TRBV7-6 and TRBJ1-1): GAGVSQSPRYKVTKRGQDVALRCDPISGHVSLYWYRQALGQGPEFLTYFNYEAQQDKSGLPNDRFSAERPEGSISTLTIQRTEQRDSAMYRCASSPRGGTMNTEAFFGQGTRLTVV.

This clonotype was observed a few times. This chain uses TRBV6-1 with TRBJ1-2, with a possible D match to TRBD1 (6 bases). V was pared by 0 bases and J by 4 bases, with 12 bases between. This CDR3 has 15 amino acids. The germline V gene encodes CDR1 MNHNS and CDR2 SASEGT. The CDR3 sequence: CASSEALRTAYGYTF. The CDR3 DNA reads TGTGCCAGCAGTGAAGCGTTGAGGACAGCCTATGGCTACACCTTC.

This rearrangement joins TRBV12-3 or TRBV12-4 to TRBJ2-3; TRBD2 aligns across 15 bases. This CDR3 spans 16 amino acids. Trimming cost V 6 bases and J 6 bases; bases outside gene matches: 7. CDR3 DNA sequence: TGTGCCAGCAGCCCCGGACTAGCGGGGGGGCACGATACGCAGTATTTT. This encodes CASSPGLAGGHDTQYF.

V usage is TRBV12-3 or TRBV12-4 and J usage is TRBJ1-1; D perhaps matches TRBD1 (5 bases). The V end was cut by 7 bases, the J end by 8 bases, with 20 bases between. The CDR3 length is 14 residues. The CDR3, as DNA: TGTGCCAGCACCGGGGATCCCCCGGGGGTCGAAGCTTTCTTT. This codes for CASTGDPPGVEAFF.

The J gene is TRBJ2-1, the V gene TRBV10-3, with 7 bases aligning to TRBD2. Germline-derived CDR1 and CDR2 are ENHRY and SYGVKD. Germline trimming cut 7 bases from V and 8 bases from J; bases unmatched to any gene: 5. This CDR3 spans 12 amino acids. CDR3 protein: CAINVGGDEQFF. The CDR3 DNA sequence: TGTGCCATCAACGTTGGGGGGGATGAGCAGTTCTTC.

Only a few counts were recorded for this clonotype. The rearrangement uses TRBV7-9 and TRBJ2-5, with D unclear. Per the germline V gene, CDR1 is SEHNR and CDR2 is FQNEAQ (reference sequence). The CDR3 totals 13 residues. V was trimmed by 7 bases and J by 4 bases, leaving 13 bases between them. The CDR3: CASITFLGETQYF. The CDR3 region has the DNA TGTGCCAGCATAACGTTTCTTGGAGAGACCCAGTACTTC.

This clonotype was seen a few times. DNA for the CDR3: TGCGCCAGCAGCCAGGGGCGGTTCCAAGAGACCCAGTACTTC. It translates to CASSQGRFQETQYF. V and J are TRBV5-1 and TRBJ2-5; possible D gene TRBD1, 6 bases. From germline, CDR1 is SGHRS and CDR2 YFSETQ. This CDR3 has 14 residues. The germline V and J ends were trimmed by 4 bases and 1 base, with 11 bases remaining between them.

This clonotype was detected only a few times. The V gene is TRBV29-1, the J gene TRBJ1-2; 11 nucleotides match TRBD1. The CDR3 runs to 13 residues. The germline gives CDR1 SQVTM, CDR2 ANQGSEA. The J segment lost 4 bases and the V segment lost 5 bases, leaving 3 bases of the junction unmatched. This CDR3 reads CSVWTGGVYGYTF. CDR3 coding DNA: TGCAGCGTTTGGACAGGGGGCGTCTATGGCTACACCTTC.

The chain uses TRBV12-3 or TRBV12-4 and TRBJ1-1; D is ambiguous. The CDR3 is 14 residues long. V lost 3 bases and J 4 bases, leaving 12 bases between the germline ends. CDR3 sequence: CASSFPPVVTEAFF. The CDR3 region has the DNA TGTGCCAGCAGTTTCCCCCCGGTTGTCACTGAAGCTTTCTTT.

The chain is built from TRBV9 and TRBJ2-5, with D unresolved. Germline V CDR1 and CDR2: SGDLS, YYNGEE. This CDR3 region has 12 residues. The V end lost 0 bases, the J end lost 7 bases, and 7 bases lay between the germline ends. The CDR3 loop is CASSVGDGTQYF. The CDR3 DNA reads TGTGCCAGCAGCGTAGGTGATGGGACCCAGTACTTC. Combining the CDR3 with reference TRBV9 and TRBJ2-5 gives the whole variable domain DSGVTQTPKHLITATGQRVTLRCSPRSGDLSVYWYQQSLDQGLQFLIQYYNGEERAKGNILERFSAQQFPDLHSELNLSSLELGDSALYFCASSVGDGTQYFGPGTRLLVL.

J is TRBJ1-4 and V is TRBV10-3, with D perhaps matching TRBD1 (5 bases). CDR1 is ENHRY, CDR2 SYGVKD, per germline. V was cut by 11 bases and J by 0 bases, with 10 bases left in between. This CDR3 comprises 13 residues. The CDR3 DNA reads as TGTGCCTCCAAGGGGTCAACTAATGAAAAACTGTTTTTT. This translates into CASKGSTNEKLFF.

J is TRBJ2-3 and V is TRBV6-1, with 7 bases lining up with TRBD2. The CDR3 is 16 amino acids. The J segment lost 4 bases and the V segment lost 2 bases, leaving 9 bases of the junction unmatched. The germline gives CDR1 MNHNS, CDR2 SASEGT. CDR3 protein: CASSELAGEKSDTQYF. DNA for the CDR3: TGTGCCAGCAGTGAACTCGCGGGAGAGAAATCAGATACGCAGTATTTT.

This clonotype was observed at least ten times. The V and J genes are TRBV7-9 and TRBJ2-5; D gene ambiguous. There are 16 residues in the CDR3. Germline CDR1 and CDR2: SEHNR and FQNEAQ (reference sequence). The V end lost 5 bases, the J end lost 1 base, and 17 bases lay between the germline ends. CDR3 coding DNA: TGTGCCAGCAGCCCCCAGGTCCACGAAAGCCAAGAGACCCAGTACTTC. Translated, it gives CASSPQVHESQETQYF.

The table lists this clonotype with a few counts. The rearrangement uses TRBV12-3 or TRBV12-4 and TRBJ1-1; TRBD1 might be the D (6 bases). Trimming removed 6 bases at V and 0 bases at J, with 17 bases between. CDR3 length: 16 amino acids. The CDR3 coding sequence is TGTGCCAGCAGCCCCCGCAGGGGCTGGGTGAACACTGAAGCTTTCTTT. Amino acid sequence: CASSPRRGWVNTEAFF.

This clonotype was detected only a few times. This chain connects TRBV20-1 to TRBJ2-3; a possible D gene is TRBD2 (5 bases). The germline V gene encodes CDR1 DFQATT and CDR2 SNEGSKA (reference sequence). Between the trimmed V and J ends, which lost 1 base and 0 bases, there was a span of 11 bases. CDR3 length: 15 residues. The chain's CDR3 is CSARATDFSTDTQYF. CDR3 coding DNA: TGCAGTGCTAGAGCAACGGACTTCAGCACAGATACGCAGTATTTT.

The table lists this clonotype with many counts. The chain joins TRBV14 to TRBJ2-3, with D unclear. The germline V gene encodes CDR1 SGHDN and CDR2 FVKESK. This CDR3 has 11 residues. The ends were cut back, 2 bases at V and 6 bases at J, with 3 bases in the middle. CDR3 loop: CASSQFDTQYF. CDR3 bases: TGTGCCAGCAGCCAATTTGATACGCAGTATTTT.

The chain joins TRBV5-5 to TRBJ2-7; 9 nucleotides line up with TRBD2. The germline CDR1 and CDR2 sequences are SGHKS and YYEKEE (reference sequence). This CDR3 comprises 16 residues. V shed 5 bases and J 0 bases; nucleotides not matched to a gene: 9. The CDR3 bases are TGTGCCAGCAGGAAAAGGGATAGCGGGAGCTCCTACGAGCAGTACTTC. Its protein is CASRKRDSGSSYEQYF.

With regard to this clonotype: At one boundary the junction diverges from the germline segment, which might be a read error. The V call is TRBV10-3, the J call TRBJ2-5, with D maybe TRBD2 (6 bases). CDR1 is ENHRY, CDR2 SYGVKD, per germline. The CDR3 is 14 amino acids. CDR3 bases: TGTGCCATCAGTCGTAGTAGCGGCGGAGAGACCCGGTACTTC. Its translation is CAISRSSGGETRYF.

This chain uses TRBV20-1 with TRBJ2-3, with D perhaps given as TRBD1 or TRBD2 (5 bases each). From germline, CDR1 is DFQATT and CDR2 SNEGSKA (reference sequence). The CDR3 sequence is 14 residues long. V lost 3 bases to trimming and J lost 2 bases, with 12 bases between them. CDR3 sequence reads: CSARARGNTDTQYF. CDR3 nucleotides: TGCAGTGCTAGGGCGAGGGGAAACACAGATACGCAGTATTTT.

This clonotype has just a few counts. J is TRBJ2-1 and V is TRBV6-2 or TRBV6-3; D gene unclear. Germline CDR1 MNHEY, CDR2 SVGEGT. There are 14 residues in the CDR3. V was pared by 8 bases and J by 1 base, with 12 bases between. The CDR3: CASSPSISYNEQFF. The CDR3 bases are TGTGCCAGCTCCCCCTCGATTTCCTACAATGAGCAGTTCTTC.

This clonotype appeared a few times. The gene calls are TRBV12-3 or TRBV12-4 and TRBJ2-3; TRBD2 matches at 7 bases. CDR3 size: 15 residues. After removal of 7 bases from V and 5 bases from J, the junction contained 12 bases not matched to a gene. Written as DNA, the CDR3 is TGTGCCAGCACCCCTTGGGCGGGGGAAGTAGATACGCAGTATTTT. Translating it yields CASTPWAGEVDTQYF.